The subject of this entry is one T cell receptor (beta chain). This sample stems from a study of blood T cell repertoires in COVID-19. Study-wide context: Both acute and convalescent COVID-19 samples were obtained from the United States, Italy and Spain.

TCRdb's table, derived via immunoSEQ multiplex PCR, lists solely in-frame clones and lacks some. Among over 350,000 clones listed, approximately 91% were seen once. This TCR derives from a woman aged 35 to 49 who had been exposed to COVID-19. Sequencing input: PBMCs or T cells enriched from blood (not recorded which).

The CDR3 region is CASSRNRAGGNTIYF. The CDR3 nucleotides read TGTGCCAGCAGCCGGAACAGGGCCGGCGGAAACACCATATATTTT. The V call is TRBV14, the J call TRBJ1-3, with D possibly matching TRBD1 (6 bases). V was pared by 4 bases and J by 4 bases, with 14 bases between. The CDR3 runs to 15 residues. CDR1 and CDR2 (germline): SGHDN, FVKESK. Using reference TRBV14 and TRBJ1-3 for the parts outside the CDR3, the full variable domain is EAGVTQFPSHSVIEKGQTVTLRCDPISGHDNLYWYRRVMGKEIKFLLHFVKESKQDESGMPNNRFLAERTGGTYSTLKVQPAELEDSGVYFCASSRNRAGGNTIYFGEGSWLTVV.